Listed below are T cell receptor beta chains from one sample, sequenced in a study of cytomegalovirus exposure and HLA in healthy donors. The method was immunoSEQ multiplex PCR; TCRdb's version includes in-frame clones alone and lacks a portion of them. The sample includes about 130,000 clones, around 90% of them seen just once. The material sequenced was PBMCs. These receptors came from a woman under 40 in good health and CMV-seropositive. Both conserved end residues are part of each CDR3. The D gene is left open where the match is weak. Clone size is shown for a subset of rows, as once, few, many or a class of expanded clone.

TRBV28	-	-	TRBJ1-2	CASVPGGAGHGYTF	TGTGCCAGCGTGCCGGGGGGGGCGGGACATGGCTACACCTTC
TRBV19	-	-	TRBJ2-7	CASSTGTSDTYEQYF	TGTGCCAGTAGTACTGGGACATCCGACACCTACGAGCAGTACTTC
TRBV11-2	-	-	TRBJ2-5	CASSLGSPGTQYF	TGTGCCAGCAGCTTAGGCTCCCCCGGGACCCAGTACTTC
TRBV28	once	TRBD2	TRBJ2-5	CASSSSGTSGGATETQYF	TGTGCCAGCAGCTCTTCCGGGACTAGCGGGGGGGCCACCGAGACCCAGTACTTC
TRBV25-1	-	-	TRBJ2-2	CASSEYGGRDTGELFF	TGTGCCAGCAGTGAATACGGGGGAAGGGACACCGGGGAGCTGTTTTTT
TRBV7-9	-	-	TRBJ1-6	CASSSGGGTNSPLHF	TGTGCCAGCAGCAGCGGTGGGGGGACGAATTCACCCCTCCACTTT
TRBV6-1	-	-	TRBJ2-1	CASRKGSSSYNEQFF	TGTGCCAGCAGGAAAGGGAGCAGCTCCTACAATGAGCAGTTCTTC
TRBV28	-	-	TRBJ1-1	CASSFGRDVFSSAEAFF	TGTGCCAGCAGTTTCGGCAGGGACGTCTTCTCTAGCGCTGAAGCTTTCTTT
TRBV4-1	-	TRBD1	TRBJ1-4	CASSQGTGSNEKLFF	TGCGCCAGCAGCCAAGGGACAGGGTCTAATGAAAAACTGTTTTTT
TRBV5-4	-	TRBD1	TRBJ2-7	CASSLPGTGFGEQYF	TGTGCCAGCAGCTTACCCGGGACAGGGTTTGGCGAGCAGTACTTC
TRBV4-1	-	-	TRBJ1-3	CASSWSETSGNTIYF	TGCGCCAGCAGCTGGTCGGAGACCTCTGGAAACACCATATATTTT
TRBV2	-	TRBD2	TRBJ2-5	CASSEVTSDETQYF	TGTGCCAGCAGTGAAGTCACTAGCGATGAGACCCAGTACTTC